This T cell receptor (beta chain) came from a study of T-cell reconstitution after alpha-beta-depleted transplantation in children. CDR3 length: 13 residues. Germline values: CDR1 SGHTA, CDR2 FQGNSA. Deletions cut 5 bases from V and 2 bases from J, with 7 bases between. During its preparation, the TCRbeta library received unique molecular identifiers. TCRdb fed the PCR reads into MiXCR, producing one record per CDR3 protein. The table includes about 110,000 distinct CDR3 sequences, approximately 10% detected once. The sample holds many counts of this clonotype. The gene calls are TRBV7-2 and TRBJ1-5; D is possibly TRBD1 (5 bases). The receptor was isolated from a human donor who donated a stem cell graft to a child with acute lymphoblastic leukemia. Material: PBMCs from the stem cell graft donor, obtained from the stem cell graft. The CDR3 DNA reads as TGTGCCAGCAGCCTCAGGGGCAATCAGCCCCAGCATTTT. This codes for CASSLRGNQPQHF.